Following are 15 T cell receptor beta chains from one sample sequenced in a study of blood T cell repertoires in COVID-19. The data were produced by immunoSEQ multiplex PCR, yet TCRdb's version contains in-frame clones alone and is incomplete. The table includes about 59,000 clones, more than 60% detected once. The sequenced sample consisted of peripheral blood. The receptors stem from a human donor in a cohort sampled during active COVID-19.

This clone has more than one count but fewer than ten. The rearrangement joins TRBV6-2 or TRBV6-3 to TRBJ2-7; 14 bases line up with TRBD2. Trimming removed 0 bases from V and 1 base from J; junction bases left unmatched: 11. Germline CDR1 MNHEY, CDR2 SVGEGT. This CDR3 region has 20 residues. The CDR3 here is CASSYSSRWTSGRTSYEQYF. The CDR3 DNA sequence: TGTGCCAGCAGTTACTCGAGTAGGTGGACTAGCGGGAGGACGTCCTACGAGCAGTACTTC.

This clone has just one count. The chain employs TRBV5-4 and TRBJ1-1; 8 nucleotides match TRBD1. Germline V gives CDR1 SGHNT, CDR2 YYREEE (reference sequence). V lost 1 base and J lost 7; bases outside the gene matches: 6. This CDR3 has 14 residues. CDR3 residues: CASSLSQGADEAFF. The CDR3 nucleotides are TGTGCCAGCAGCTTGAGCCAGGGGGCGGATGAAGCTTTCTTT.

V and J are TRBV9 and TRBJ2-1; 12 nucleotides agree with TRBD2. CDR1 is SGDLS, CDR2 YYNGEE, per germline. CDR3 size: 16 residues. J gave up 2 bases and V 4 bases, and 4 bases lay outside the gene matches. CDR3 region: CASSPWTSGAYNEQFF. DNA for the CDR3: TGTGCCAGCAGCCCCTGGACTAGCGGGGCCTACAATGAGCAGTTCTTC.

This sequence joins TRBV11-1 and TRBJ2-1; possible D gene TRBD1, 6 bases. Trimming took 6 bases from V and 10 from J, leaving 13 bases between them. This CDR3 is 12 amino acids long. Germline values: CDR1 SGHAT, CDR2 FQDESV (reference sequence). CDR3 residues: CASRSQGTEQFF. In DNA form, the CDR3 reads TGTGCCAGCAGGTCACAGGGAACGGAGCAGTTCTTC.

The V call is TRBV12-5, the J call TRBJ2-1; 7 bases are shared with TRBD2. The junction had 10 bases not matched to a gene; V was cut back by 3 bases and J by 8 bases. Germline V gene sequence: CDR1 LGHNT, CDR2 FRNRAP. The CDR3 sequence is 15 residues long. Written as DNA, the CDR3 is TGTGCTAGTGGTTTATGGGGGAGGGCCAAGGATGAGCAGTTCTTC. Its protein is CASGLWGRAKDEQFF.

The chain carries TRBV11-2 and TRBJ1-6, with D maybe TRBD1 (5 bases). V lost 1 base and J lost 8, with 15 bases in between. The CDR3 consists of 16 residues. In germline, CDR1 is SGHAT, CDR2 FQNNGV. CDR3 coding DNA: TGTGCCAGCAGCTTAGGGGCAGGGAACCCTTATTCACCCCTCCACTTT. Translated: CASSLGAGNPYSPLHF.

The chain recombines TRBV3-1 (or the pseudogene TRBV3-2) with TRBJ2-7, with D uncertain. Trimming removed 5 bases at V and 4 bases at J, with 21 bases between. The CDR3 runs 16 residues. The germline V gene has CDR1 LGHDT and CDR2 YNNKEL (reference sequence). Here the CDR3 DNA reads TGTGCCAGCAGCTTCATCATAGGCGGCAACCGATACGAGCAGTACTTC. This translates into CASSFIIGGNRYEQYF.

The count of this clone is one. CDR3 in amino acids: CASSYSQGAERKPQHF. The CDR3, as DNA: TGTGCCAGCAGTTACTCACAGGGGGCTGAAAGGAAGCCCCAGCATTTT. This rearrangement joins TRBV6-2 or TRBV6-3 to TRBJ1-5; 9 bases line up with TRBD1. The CDR3 is 16 amino acids. Germline CDR1 MNHEY, CDR2 SVGEGT. J was trimmed by 8 bases and V by 0 bases; bases with no gene match: 8.

This chain links TRBV7-3 with TRBJ2-2; D unresolved. Trimming removed 3 bases at V and 4 bases at J, with 6 bases between. The germline V gene has CDR1 SGHTA and CDR2 FQGTGA. CDR3 size: 13 residues. CDR3 nucleotide sequence: TGTGCCAGCAGCTTGAGCACCACCGGGGAGCTGTTTTTT. It translates to CASSLSTTGELFF. Full variable domain (outside the CDR3, taken from reference TRBV7-3 and TRBJ2-2): GAGVSQTPSNKVTEKGKYVELRCDPISGHTALYWYRQSLGQGPEFLIYFQGTGAADDSGLPNDRFFAVRPEGSVSTLKIQRTERGDSAVYLCASSLSTTGELFFGEGSRLTVL.

This chain joins TRBV19 and TRBJ1-1; perhaps TRBD1 as D (5 bases). The CDR3 has 13 residues. The ends were cut back, 4 bases at V and 6 bases at J, with 12 bases in the middle. The V gene's germline CDR1 is LNHDA and CDR2 SQIVND (reference sequence). The CDR3 DNA follows: TGTGCCAGTAGTACCCCAGGGCTTGCTGAAGCTTTCTTT. This gives the protein CASSTPGLAEAFF.

The chain joins TRBV28 to TRBJ1-4, with TRBD1 as a possible D gene (5 bases). Trimming pared 1 base from V and 7 bases from J, leaving 28 bases between. The CDR3 runs to 20 residues. The V gene's germline CDR1 is MDHEN and CDR2 SYDVKM. Here the CDR3 reads CASSLSKWGVGAQGGEKLFF. In nucleotides, the CDR3 is TGTGCCAGCAGTTTATCTAAATGGGGGGTGGGCGCACAAGGCGGTGAAAAACTGTTTTTT.

V is TRBV30 and J is TRBJ2-7, with 7 positions matching TRBD1. V was pared by 1 base and J by 0 bases, with 6 bases of the junction left unmatched. The CDR3 totals 15 residues. Germline loops: CDR1 GTSNPN, CDR2 SVGIG (reference sequence). The CDR3 loop reads CAWSDYRGFSYEQYF. Here the CDR3 DNA reads TGTGCCTGGAGTGATTACAGGGGATTCTCCTACGAGCAGTACTTC.

This sequence joins TRBV10-2 and TRBJ2-7; 11 bases agree with TRBD2. V lost 4 bases to trimming and J lost 0 bases; unmatched junction nucleotides: 8. The CDR3 length is 17 residues. Germline CDR1 reads WSHSY; CDR2 reads SAAADI. In DNA, the CDR3 is TGCGCCAGCAGTGGGTGGACTAGCGGGTATAGCTCCTACGAGCAGTACTTC. It is translated as CASSGWTSGYSSYEQYF.

Details on this clone: The junction departs from germline at one end; a sequencing error may be responsible. The chain combines TRBV25-1 with TRBJ2-2, with D maybe TRBD2 (6 bases). The CDR3 covers 14 residues. In germline, CDR1 is MGHDK, CDR2 SYGVNS. In DNA, the CDR3 is TGTGCCAGCAGTGACAGGGCGACGGTCGGGGGGCTGTTTTTT. This gives the protein CASSDRATVGGLFF.

The chain is built from TRBV2 and TRBJ1-2; the D gene is possibly TRBD1 (6 bases). This CDR3 spans 15 amino acids. V shed 3 bases and J shed 2 bases, with 13 bases lying between them. Germline loops: CDR1 SNHLY, CDR2 FYNNEI. Here the CDR3 DNA reads TGTGCCAGCAGTGAGAGGGGGGGGTCCAACTATGGCTACACCTTC. Translated, it gives CASSERGGSNYGYTF.